Below, one TCR beta chain is given with its context. This specimen comes from a study of blood T cell repertoires in COVID-19. Measured with immunoSEQ multiplex PCR; TCRdb has only the in-frame clones, and not every one. The sample lists about 45,000 clones; 70% to 85% were seen once. The length of the CDR3 is 15 residues. From germline, CDR1 is SGHRS and CDR2 YFSETQ. Trimming removed 4 bases from V and 3 bases from J, with 14 bases in between. The rearrangement joins TRBV5-1 to TRBJ2-1; the D gene is possibly TRBD2 (5 bases). Sequencing was done on a sample of peripheral blood. The receptor's source is a woman of 80 years or more with acute or convalescent COVID-19. Written as DNA, the CDR3 is TGCGCCAGCAGCGGACTGGAGGCGGGCTACAATGAGCAGTTCTTC. Translation: CASSGLEAGYNEQFF. The variable domain in full, with the rest retrieved from reference TRBV5-1 and TRBJ2-1, is KAGVTQTPRYLIKTRGQQVTLSCSPISGHRSVSWYQQTPGQGLQFLFEYFSETQRNKGNFPGRFSGRQFSNSRSEMNVSTLELGDSALYLCASSGLEAGYNEQFFGPGTRLTVL.